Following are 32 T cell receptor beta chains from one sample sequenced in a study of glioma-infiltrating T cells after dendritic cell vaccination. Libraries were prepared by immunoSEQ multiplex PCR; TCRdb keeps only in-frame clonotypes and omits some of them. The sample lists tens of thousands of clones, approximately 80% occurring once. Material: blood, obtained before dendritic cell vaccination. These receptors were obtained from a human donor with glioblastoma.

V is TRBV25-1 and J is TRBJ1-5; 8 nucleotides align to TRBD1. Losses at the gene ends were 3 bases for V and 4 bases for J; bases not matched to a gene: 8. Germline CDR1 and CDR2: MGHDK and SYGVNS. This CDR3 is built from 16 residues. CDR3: CASSDPGTGPNQPQHF. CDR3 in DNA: TGTGCCAGCAGTGACCCCGGGACAGGACCTAATCAGCCCCAGCATTTT.

The CDR3 reads CASTVIGGNTIYF. Written as DNA, the CDR3 is TGTGCCAGCACCGTTATCGGGGGAAACACCATATATTTT. V usage is TRBV13 and J usage is TRBJ1-3; no definite D call. The CDR3 sequence is 13 residues long. Germline lookup yields CDR1 PRHDT and CDR2 FYEKMQ (reference sequence). Trimming removed 7 bases from V and 4 bases from J, with 11 bases in between.

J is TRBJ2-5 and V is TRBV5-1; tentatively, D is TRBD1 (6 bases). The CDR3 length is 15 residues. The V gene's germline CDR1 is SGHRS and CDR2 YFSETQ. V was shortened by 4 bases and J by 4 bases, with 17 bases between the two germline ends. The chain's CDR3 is CASSTRDTRGETQYF. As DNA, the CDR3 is TGCGCCAGCAGCACCCGGGACACCCGTGGAGAGACCCAGTACTTC.

The DNA for the CDR3 is TGTGCCAGCAGTTACTCGGTGGGCCATCCGAACACTGAAGCTTTCTTT. Translated: CASSYSVGHPNTEAFF. The V gene is TRBV6-6, the J gene TRBJ1-1; no reliable D call. The V end was cut by 0 bases, the J end by 1 base, with 12 bases between. The CDR3 totals 16 residues. Germline CDR1 reads MNHNY; CDR2 reads SVGAGI (reference sequence).

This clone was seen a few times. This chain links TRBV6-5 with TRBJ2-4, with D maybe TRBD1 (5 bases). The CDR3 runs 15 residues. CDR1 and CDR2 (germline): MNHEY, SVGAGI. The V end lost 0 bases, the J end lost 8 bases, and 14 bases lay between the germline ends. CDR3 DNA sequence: TGTGCCAGCAGTTACTCGGGGCAGGGATATGACATTCAGTACTTC. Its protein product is CASSYSGQGYDIQYF.

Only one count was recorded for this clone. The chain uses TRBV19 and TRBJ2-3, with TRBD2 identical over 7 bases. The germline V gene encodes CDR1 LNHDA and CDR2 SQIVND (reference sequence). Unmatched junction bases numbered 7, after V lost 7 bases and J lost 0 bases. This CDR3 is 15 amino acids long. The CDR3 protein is CASKGGRVSTDTQYF. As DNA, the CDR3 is TGTGCCAGTAAAGGCGGGAGAGTAAGCACAGATACGCAGTATTTT. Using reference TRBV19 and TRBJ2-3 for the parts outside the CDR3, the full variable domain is DGGITQSPKYLFRKEGQNVTLSCEQNLNHDAMYWYRQDPGQGLRLIYYSQIVNDFQKGDIAEGYSVSREKKESFPLTVTSAQKNPTAFYLCASKGGRVSTDTQYFGPGTRLTVL.

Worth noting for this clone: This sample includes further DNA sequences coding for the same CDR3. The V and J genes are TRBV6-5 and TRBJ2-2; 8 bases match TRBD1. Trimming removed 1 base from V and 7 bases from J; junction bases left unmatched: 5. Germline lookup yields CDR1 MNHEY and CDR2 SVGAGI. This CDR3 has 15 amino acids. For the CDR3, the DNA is TGTGCCAGCAGTTACTTTCAGGGGGCGGTCGGGGAGCTGTTTTTT. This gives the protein CASSYFQGAVGELFF.

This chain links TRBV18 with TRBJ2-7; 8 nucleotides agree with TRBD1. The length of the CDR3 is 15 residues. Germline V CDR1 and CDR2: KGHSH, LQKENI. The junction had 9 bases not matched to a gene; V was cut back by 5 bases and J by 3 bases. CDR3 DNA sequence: TGTGCCAGCTCAAAATCAGGGGGCGCGAACTACGAGCAGTACTTC. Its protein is CASSKSGGANYEQYF.

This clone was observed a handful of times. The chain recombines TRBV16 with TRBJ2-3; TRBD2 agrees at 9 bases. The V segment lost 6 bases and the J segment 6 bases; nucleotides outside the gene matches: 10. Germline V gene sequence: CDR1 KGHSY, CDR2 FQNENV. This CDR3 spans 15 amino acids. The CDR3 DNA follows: TGTGCCAGCAGTGCCCCGGCGGGAGGGGAGGATACGCAGTATTTT. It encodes CASSAPAGGEDTQYF.

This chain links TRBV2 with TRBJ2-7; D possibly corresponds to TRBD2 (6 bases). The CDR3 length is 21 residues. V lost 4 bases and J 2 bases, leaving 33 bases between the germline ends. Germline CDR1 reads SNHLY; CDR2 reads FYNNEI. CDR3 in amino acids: CASSGIVLGGSVQGLTYEQYV. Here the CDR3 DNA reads TGTGCCAGCAGTGGAATTGTGTTAGGAGGGTCGGTCCAGGGTCTTACCTACGAGCAGTACGTC.

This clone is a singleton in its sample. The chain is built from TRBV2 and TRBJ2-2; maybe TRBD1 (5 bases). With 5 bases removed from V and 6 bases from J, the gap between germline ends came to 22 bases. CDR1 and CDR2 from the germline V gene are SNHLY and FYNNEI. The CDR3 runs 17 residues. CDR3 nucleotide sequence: TGTGCCAGCAGTCATCTGCAGGGAAAGTCAGTCCCCGGGGAGCTGTTTTTT. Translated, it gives CASSHLQGKSVPGELFF. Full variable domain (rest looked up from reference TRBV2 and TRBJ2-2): EPEVTQTPSHQVTQMGQEVILRCVPISNHLYFYWYRQILGQKVEFLVSFYNNEISEKSEIFDDQFSVERPDGSNFTLKIRSTKLEDSAMYFCASSHLQGKSVPGELFFGEGSRLTVL.

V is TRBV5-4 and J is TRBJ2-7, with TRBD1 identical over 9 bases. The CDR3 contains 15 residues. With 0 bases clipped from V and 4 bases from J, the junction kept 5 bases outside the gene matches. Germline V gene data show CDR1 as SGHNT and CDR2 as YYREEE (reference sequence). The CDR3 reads CASSLAGTGMYEQYF. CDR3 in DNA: TGTGCCAGCAGCTTGGCTGGGACAGGGATGTACGAGCAGTACTTC.

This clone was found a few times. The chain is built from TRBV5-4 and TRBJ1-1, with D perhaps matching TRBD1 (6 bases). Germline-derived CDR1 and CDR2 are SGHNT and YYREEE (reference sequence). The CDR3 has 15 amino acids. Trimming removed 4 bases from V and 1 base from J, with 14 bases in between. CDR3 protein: CASSHPDRKNTEAFF. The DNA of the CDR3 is TGTGCCAGCAGCCACCCGGACAGAAAGAACACTGAAGCTTTCTTT.

The CDR3 reads CASSVEGVYTF. CDR3 DNA: TGTGCCAGCAGCGTAGAGGGGGTCTACACCTTC. The rearrangement uses TRBV9 and TRBJ1-2, with D maybe TRBD1 (6 bases). CDR3 size: 11 residues. V was pared by 0 bases and J by 10 bases, with 7 bases between. Germline CDR1 is SGDLS and CDR2 is YYNGEE.

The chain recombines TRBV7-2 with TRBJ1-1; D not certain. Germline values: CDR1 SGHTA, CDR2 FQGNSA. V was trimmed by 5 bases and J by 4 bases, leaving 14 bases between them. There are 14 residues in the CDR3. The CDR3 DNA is TGTGCCAGCAGCCCTCAACCGAGTGTCACTGAAGCTTTCTTT. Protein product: CASSPQPSVTEAFF.

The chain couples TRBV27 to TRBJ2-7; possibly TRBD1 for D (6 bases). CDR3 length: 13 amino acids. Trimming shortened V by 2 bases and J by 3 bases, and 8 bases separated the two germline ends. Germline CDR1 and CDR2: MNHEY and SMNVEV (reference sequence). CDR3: CASSLRTDYEQYF. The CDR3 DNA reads TGTGCCAGCAGTTTAAGGACAGACTACGAGCAGTACTTC.

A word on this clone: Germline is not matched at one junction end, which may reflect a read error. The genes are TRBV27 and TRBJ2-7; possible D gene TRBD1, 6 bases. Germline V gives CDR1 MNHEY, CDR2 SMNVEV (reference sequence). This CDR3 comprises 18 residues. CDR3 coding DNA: TGTGCCAGCATGCAAAGATTCCAGGGGTTCCCCAAGCCCTACGGGCAGTACTTC. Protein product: CASMQRFQGFPKPYGQYF.

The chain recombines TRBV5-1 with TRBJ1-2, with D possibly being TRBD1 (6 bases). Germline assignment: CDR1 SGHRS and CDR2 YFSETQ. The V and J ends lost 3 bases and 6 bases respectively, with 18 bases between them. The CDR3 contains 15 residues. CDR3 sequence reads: CASSSVGGLGNGYTF. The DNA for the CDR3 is TGCGCCAGCAGCTCGGTGGGGGGGCTCGGGAATGGCTACACCTTC.

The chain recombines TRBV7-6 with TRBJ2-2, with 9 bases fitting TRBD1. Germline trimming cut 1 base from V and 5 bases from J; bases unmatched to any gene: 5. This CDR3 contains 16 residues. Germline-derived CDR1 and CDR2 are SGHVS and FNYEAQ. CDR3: CASSLEQGAYTGELFF. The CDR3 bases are TGTGCCAGCAGCTTAGAACAGGGGGCGTATACCGGGGAGCTGTTTTTT.

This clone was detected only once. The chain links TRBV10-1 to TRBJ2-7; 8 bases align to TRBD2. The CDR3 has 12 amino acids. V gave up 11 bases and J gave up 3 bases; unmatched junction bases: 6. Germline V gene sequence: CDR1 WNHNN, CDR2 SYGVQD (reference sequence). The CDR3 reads CARRGGDYEQYV. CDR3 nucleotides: TGCGCCCGCCGGGGGGGGGACTACGAGCAGTACGTC.

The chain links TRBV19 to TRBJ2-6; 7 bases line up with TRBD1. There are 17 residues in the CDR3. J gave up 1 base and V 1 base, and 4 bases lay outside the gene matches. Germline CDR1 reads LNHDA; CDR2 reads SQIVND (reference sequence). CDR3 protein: CASSIGAGGSGANVLTF. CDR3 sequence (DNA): TGTGCCAGTAGTATAGGGGCAGGGGGATCTGGGGCCAACGTCCTGACTTTC.

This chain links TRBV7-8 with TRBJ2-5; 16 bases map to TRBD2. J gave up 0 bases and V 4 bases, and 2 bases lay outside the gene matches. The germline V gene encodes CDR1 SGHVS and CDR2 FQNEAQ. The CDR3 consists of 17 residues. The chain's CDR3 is CASSSGLAGGYQETQYF. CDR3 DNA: TGTGCCAGCAGCTCGGGACTAGCGGGGGGGTACCAAGAGACCCAGTACTTC.

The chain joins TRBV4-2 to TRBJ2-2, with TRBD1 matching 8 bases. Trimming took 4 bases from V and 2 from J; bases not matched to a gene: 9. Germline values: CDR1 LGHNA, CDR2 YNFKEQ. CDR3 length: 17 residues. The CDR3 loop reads CASSPRTGSGNTGELFF. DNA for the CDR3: TGTGCCAGCAGCCCTCGGACAGGGTCGGGAAACACCGGGGAGCTGTTTTTT.

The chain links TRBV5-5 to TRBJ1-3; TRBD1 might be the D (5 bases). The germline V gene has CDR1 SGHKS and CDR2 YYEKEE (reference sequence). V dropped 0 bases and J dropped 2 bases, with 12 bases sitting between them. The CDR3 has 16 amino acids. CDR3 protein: CASSLERGGTGNTIYF. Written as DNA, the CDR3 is TGTGCCAGCAGCTTGGAAAGGGGAGGTACTGGAAACACCATATATTTT.

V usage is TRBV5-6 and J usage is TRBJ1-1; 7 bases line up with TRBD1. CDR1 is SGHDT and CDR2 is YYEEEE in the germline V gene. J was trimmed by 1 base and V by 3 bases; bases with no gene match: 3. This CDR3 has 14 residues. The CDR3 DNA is TGTGCCAGCAGCTCGGGACAGAGGAACACTGAAGCTTTCTTT. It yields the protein CASSSGQRNTEAFF.

CDR3 in DNA: TGTGCCAGCAGTGAACCCCAGGGCGGTCTCGCCGGGGAGCTGTTTTTT. As protein: CASSEPQGGLAGELFF. This chain links TRBV6-1 with TRBJ2-2; the D gene is possibly TRBD1 (5 bases). The V gene's germline CDR1 is MNHNS and CDR2 SASEGT. Trimming took off 2 bases at V and 6 bases at J, with 16 bases between the two ends. This CDR3 comprises 16 residues.

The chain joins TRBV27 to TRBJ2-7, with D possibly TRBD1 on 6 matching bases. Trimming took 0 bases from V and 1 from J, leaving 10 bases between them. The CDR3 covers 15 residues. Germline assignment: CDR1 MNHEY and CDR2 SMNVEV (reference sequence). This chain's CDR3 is CASSLSLRGSYEQYF. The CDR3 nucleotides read TGTGCCAGCAGTTTATCGCTCAGGGGATCCTACGAGCAGTACTTC.

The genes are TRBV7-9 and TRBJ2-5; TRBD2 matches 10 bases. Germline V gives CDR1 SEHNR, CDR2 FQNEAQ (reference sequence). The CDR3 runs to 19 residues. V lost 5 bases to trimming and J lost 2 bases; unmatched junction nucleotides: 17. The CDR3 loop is CASSRGALAGASLQETQYF. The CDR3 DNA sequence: TGTGCCAGCAGCCGCGGGGCCCTAGCGGGAGCATCACTTCAAGAGACCCAGTACTTC.

CDR3 loop: CASSLGQGKTGELFF. The CDR3 coding sequence is TGCGCCAGCAGCCTTGGACAGGGGAAGACCGGGGAGCTGTTTTTT. The gene calls are TRBV4-1 and TRBJ2-2, with 9 bases aligning to TRBD1. J was trimmed by 5 bases and V by 4 bases; bases with no gene match: 5. The CDR3 is made up of 15 amino acids. Germline CDR1 is MGHRA and CDR2 is YSYEKL.

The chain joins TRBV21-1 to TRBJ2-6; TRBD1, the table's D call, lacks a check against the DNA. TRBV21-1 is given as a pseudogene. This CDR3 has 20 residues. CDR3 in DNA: TGTGCCAGCAGCAACCGGAAACCGGGACAGGGCCTCTCTGGGGCCAACGTCCTGACTTTC. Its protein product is CASSNRKPGQGLSGANVLTF.

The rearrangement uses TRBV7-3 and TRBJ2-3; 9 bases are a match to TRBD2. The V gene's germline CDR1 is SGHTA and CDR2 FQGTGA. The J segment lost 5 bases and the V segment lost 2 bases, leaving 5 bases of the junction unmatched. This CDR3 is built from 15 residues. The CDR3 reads CASSLGGRAVDTQYF. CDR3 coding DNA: TGTGCCAGCAGCTTAGGCGGGAGGGCGGTAGATACGCAGTATTTT. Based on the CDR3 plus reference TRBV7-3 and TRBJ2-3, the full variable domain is GAGVSQTPSNKVTEKGKYVELRCDPISGHTALYWYRQSLGQGPEFLIYFQGTGAADDSGLPNDRFFAVRPEGSVSTLKIQRTERGDSAVYLCASSLGGRAVDTQYFGPGTRLTVL.

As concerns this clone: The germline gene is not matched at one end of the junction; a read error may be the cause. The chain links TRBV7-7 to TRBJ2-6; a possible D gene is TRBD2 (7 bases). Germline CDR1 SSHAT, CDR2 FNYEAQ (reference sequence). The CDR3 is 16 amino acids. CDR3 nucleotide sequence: TGTGCCAGCAGCTATGGGGCGGGGGCTGGGGTCAACGTCCTGACTTTC. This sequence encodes CASSYGAGAGVNVLTF.